Below are 17 T cell receptor beta chains sequenced from a single sample in a study of blood T cell repertoires in COVID-19. Generated by immunoSEQ multiplex PCR, the TCRdb table keeps only in-frame clones and is missing some. This table has 95,000 to 150,000 clones, 82% appearing once. Sequencing used peripheral blood. These receptors all come from a woman aged 65 to 85 with acute or convalescent COVID-19.

The rearrangement joins TRBV11-2 to TRBJ1-2; no clear D gene. Per germline, CDR1 SGHAT and CDR2 FQNNGV. With 2 bases removed from V and 4 bases from J, the gap between germline ends came to 11 bases. This CDR3 has 14 amino acids. As DNA, the CDR3 is TGTGCCAGCAGCTTACGGGTGTCGATCTATGGCTACACCTTC. This encodes CASSLRVSIYGYTF.

The rearrangement joins TRBV21-1 to TRBJ1-4; TRBD1, the table's D call, lacks a check against the DNA. TRBV21-1 is a known pseudogene. The CDR3 spans 15 residues. The CDR3 loop is CASSKRWTANEKLFF. Here the CDR3 DNA reads TGTGCCAGCAGCAAAAGGTGGACAGCTAATGAAAAACTGTTTTTT.

The chain employs TRBV12-3 or TRBV12-4 and TRBJ1-2; D is uncertain. V was trimmed by 8 bases and J by 7 bases, leaving 11 bases between them. The CDR3 runs to 11 residues. This CDR3 is CASGEGTGYTF. Here the CDR3 DNA reads TGTGCCAGCGGGGAGGGTACTGGCTACACCTTC.

The rearrangement uses TRBV11-3 and TRBJ2-3; a possible D gene is TRBD2 (5 bases). Germline loops: CDR1 SGHNT, CDR2 YENEEA. V was clipped by 5 bases and J by 0 bases, with 18 bases between them. The CDR3 covers 17 residues. CDR3 sequence reads: CASSPHSGGRSTDTQYF. As DNA, the CDR3 is TGTGCCAGCAGCCCCCATTCGGGTGGGAGAAGCACAGATACGCAGTATTTT.

J is TRBJ2-2 and V is TRBV4-2; no clear D. The V end lost 1 base, the J end lost 2 bases, and 5 bases lay between the germline ends. CDR1 and CDR2 (germline): LGHNA, YNFKEQ. This CDR3 has 14 amino acids. For the CDR3, the DNA is TGTGCCAGCAGCCAAGGCAGTAACACCGGGGAGCTGTTTTTT. Amino acid sequence: CASSQGSNTGELFF.

The chain couples TRBV9 to TRBJ1-2; D call uncertain. With 4 bases removed from V and 5 bases from J, the gap between germline ends came to 12 bases. CDR3 length equals 13 residues. The germline gives CDR1 SGDLS, CDR2 YYNGEE. The CDR3 DNA sequence: TGTGCCAGCAGCCCAGGCAGCCGATATGGCTACACCTTC. Protein sequence: CASSPGSRYGYTF.

The chain couples TRBV6-5 to TRBJ1-6; D call uncertain. The V and J ends lost 3 bases and 5 bases respectively, with 14 bases between them. The germline V gene has CDR1 MNHEY and CDR2 SVGAGI. This CDR3 contains 16 residues. In DNA form, the CDR3 reads TGTGCCAGCAGTTATCAGGCTTCCCGGAATAATTCACCCCTCCACTTT. Amino acid sequence: CASSYQASRNNSPLHF.

The chain uses TRBV6-1 and TRBJ1-2; 7 bases align to TRBD1. CDR3 length equals 15 residues. Losses at the gene ends were 2 bases for V and 4 bases for J; bases not matched to a gene: 7. Germline V gene lookup returns CDR1 MNHNS and CDR2 SASEGT. Here the CDR3 DNA reads TGTGCCAGCAGTGAATTGGCAGGGGGAGCCTATGGCTACACCTTC. Translation: CASSELAGGAYGYTF.

The chain employs TRBV5-1 and TRBJ1-4; D remains ambiguous. Trimming pared 0 bases from V and 2 bases from J, leaving 14 bases between. This CDR3 has 17 residues. CDR1 and CDR2 (germline): SGHRS, YFSETQ. The CDR3 bases are TGCGCCAGCAGCTTGGGGGCAGGCCCTGGGACTAATGAAAAACTGTTTTTT. Its translation: CASSLGAGPGTNEKLFF. Together with reference TRBV5-1 and TRBJ1-4, the CDR3 gives the full variable domain: KAGVTQTPRYLIKTRGQQVTLSCSPISGHRSVSWYQQTPGQGLQFLFEYFSETQRNKGNFPGRFSGRQFSNSRSEMNVSTLELGDSALYLCASSLGAGPGTNEKLFFGSGTQLSVL.

This clone showed up just a few times. The chain recombines TRBV4-3 with TRBJ2-1; 11 bases map to TRBD2. Germline assignment: CDR1 LGHNA and CDR2 YSLEER. J gave up 6 bases and V 0 bases, and 4 bases lay outside the gene matches. The CDR3 is 16 amino acids. This CDR3 reads CASSQERTSGFNEQFF. CDR3 bases: TGCGCCAGCAGCCAAGAGCGGACTAGCGGGTTCAATGAGCAGTTCTTC.

This rearrangement joins TRBV27 to TRBJ1-6; perhaps TRBD1 as D (5 bases). Germline-derived CDR1 and CDR2 are MNHEY and SMNVEV (reference sequence). V was clipped by 8 bases and J by 3 bases, with 11 bases between them. The CDR3 covers 14 residues. The CDR3 sequence is CASCGGLYNSPLHF. The CDR3, as DNA: TGTGCCAGCTGTGGGGGACTCTATAATTCACCCCTCCACTTT.

This clone appeared a single time. The chain employs TRBV5-6 and TRBJ1-4; maybe TRBD1 (6 bases). V lost 1 base to trimming and J lost 3 bases, with 7 bases between them. This CDR3 spans 14 amino acids. Germline V gives CDR1 SGHDT, CDR2 YYEEEE. In DNA, the CDR3 is TGTGCCAGCAGCTTGTGGGGGCCTAATGAAAAACTGTTTTTT. Protein: CASSLWGPNEKLFF.

A single count supports this clone. The chain joins TRBV7-2 to TRBJ2-5; 8 bases fit TRBD2. After removal of 0 bases from V and 5 bases from J, the junction contained 8 bases not matched to a gene. In germline, CDR1 is SGHTA, CDR2 FQGNSA. The CDR3 is made up of 16 amino acids. CDR3 nucleotide sequence: TGTGCCAGCAGCTTAGCCCCAGCGGGGGTTGTGGAGACCCAGTACTTC. It is translated as CASSLAPAGVVETQYF.

The V call is TRBV3-1 (or the pseudogene TRBV3-2), the J call TRBJ2-1; 11 positions agree with TRBD2. Germline CDR1 LGHDT, CDR2 YNNKEL (reference sequence). Unmatched junction bases numbered 6, after V lost 1 base and J lost 4 bases. This CDR3 is built from 17 residues. The DNA for the CDR3 is TGTGCCAGCAGCCAAGGGCTAGCGGGGGGTTTATACAATGAGCAGTTCTTC. Translating it yields CASSQGLAGGLYNEQFF.

This clone was counted once. The chain uses TRBV5-5 and TRBJ1-1; 10 nucleotides line up with TRBD1. The CDR3 sequence is 16 residues long. Germline V gene lookup returns CDR1 SGHKS and CDR2 YYEKEE (reference sequence). The trim removed 4 bases at V and 0 bases at J, leaving 6 bases unmatched. Here the CDR3 DNA reads TGTGCCAGCAGCGGAGGGACAGGGGTGTTGAACACTGAAGCTTTCTTT. Translation gives CASSGGTGVLNTEAFF.

Turning to this clone: This sample includes further DNA sequences coding for the same CDR3. V and J are TRBV9 and TRBJ2-7; D is unresolved. V shed 0 bases and J shed 1 base, with 8 bases lying between them. The CDR3 consists of 14 residues. Germline CDR1 is SGDLS and CDR2 is YYNGEE. This CDR3 reads CASSVADTSYEQYF. Written as DNA, the CDR3 is TGTGCCAGCAGCGTAGCTGACACTTCCTACGAGCAGTACTTC.

This chain connects TRBV19 to TRBJ1-2, with a weak D call TRBD1 (5 bases). CDR3 size: 13 residues. V lost 1 base and J 8 bases, leaving 11 bases between the germline ends. From germline, CDR1 is LNHDA and CDR2 SQIVND (reference sequence). The CDR3 sequence is CASSIVGGWGYTF. DNA for the CDR3: TGTGCCAGTAGTATAGTCGGGGGATGGGGCTACACCTTC.